Sequencing of this TCR beta chain was carried out in a study of CD8 T cells in ankylosing spondylitis. TCRdb re-called the 5' RACE reads through MiXCR, storing one row per CDR3 protein. The sample consists of about 800,000 distinct CDR3 sequences, approximately 12% of them appearing once. The germline V gene encodes CDR1 SGHRS and CDR2 YFSETQ. Trimming left V 1 base short and J 5 bases short, with 13 bases between. This CDR3 is 15 amino acids long. A few counts support this clonotype. Its antigen remains unknown. Study-wide points: Blood of patients with ankylosing spondylitis appeared to be characterized by a TCR beta motif of several highly homologous variants.

The specimen sequenced was blood, either unsorted or a sorted T cell fraction (not recorded which). This clonotype was obtained from a male donor with ankylosing spondylitis. This sequence joins TRBV5-1 and TRBJ2-1, with D tentatively TRBD2 (5 bases). Here the CDR3 reads CASSLTAGFNNEQFF. DNA for the CDR3: TGCGCCAGCAGCTTGACGGCGGGCTTTAACAATGAGCAGTTCTTC.